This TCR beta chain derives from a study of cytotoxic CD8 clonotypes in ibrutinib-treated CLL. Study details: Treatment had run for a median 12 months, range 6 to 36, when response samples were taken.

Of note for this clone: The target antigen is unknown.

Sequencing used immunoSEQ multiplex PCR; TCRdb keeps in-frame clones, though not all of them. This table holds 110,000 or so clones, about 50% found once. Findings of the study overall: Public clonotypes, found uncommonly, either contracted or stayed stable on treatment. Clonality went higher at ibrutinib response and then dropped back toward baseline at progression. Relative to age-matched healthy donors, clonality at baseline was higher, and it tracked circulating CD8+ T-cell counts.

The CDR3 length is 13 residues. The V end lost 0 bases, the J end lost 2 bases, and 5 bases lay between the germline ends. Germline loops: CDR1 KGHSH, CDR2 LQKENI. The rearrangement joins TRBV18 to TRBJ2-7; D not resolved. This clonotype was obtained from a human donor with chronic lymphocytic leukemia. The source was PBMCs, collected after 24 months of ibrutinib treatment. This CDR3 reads CASSPPVTYEQYF. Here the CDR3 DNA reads TGTGCCAGCTCACCACCGGTGACCTACGAGCAGTACTTC.